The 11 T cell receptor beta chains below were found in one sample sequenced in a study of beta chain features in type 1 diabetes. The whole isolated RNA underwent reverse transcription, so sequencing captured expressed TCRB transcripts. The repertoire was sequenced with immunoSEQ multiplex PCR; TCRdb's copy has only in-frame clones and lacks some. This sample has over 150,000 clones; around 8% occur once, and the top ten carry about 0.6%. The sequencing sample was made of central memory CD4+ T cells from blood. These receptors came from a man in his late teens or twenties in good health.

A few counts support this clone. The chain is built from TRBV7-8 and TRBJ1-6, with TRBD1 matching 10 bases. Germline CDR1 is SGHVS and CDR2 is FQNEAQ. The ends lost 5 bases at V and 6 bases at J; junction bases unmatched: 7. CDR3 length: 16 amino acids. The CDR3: CASSQGQGGSNSPLHF. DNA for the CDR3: TGTGCCAGCAGCCAAGGACAGGGGGGCTCTAATTCACCCCTCCACTTT.

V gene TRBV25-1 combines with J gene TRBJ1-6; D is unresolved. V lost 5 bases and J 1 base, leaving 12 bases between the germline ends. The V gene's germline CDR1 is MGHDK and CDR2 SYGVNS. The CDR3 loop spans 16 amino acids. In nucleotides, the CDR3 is TGTGCCAGCAGTCCCGTTGCGGGGTCCTATAATTCACCCCTCCACTTT. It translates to CASSPVAGSYNSPLHF.

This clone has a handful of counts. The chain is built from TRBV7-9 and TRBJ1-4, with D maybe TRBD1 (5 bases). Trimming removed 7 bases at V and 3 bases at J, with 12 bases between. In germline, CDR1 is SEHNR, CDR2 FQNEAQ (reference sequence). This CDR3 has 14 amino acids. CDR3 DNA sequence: TGTGCCAGCAACGTAGGGGTGGCTAATGAAAAACTGTTTTTT. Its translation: CASNVGVANEKLFF.

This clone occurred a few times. In nucleotides, the CDR3 is TGCGCCAGCAGCCCGGATGGCGGGGGCAATCAGCCCCAGCATTTT. Translation: CASSPDGGGNQPQHF. This chain joins TRBV4-3 and TRBJ1-5; D call uncertain. Trimming stripped 4 bases from V and 2 bases from J, with 12 bases between. Germline loops: CDR1 LGHNA, CDR2 YSLEER. This CDR3 has 15 amino acids.

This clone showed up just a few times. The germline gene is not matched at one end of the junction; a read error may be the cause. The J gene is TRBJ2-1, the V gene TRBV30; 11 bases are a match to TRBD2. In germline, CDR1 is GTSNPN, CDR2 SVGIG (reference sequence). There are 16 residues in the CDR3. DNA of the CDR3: TGCTCTTTCCTAGCGGGGGGATATTCGTATAACAATGAGCAGTTCTTC. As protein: CSFLAGGYSYNNEQFF.

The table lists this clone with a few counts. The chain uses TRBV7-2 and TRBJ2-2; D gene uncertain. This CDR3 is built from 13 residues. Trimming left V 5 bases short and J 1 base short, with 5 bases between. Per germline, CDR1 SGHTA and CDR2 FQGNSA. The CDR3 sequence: CASSPRNTGELFF. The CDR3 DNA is TGTGCCAGCAGCCCCCGGAACACCGGGGAGCTGTTTTTT.

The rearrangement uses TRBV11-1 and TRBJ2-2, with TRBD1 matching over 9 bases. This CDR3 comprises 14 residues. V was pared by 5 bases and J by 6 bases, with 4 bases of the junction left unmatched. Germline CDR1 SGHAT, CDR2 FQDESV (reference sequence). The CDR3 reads CASSTRTGAGELFF. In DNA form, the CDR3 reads TGTGCCAGCAGCACGCGGACAGGGGCCGGGGAGCTGTTTTTT. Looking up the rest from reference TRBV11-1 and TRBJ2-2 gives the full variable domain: EAEVAQSPRYKITEKSQAVAFWCDPISGHATLYWYRQILGQGPELLVQFQDESVVDDSQLPKDRFSAERLKGVDSTLKIQPAELGDSAMYLCASSTRTGAGELFFGEGSRLTVL.

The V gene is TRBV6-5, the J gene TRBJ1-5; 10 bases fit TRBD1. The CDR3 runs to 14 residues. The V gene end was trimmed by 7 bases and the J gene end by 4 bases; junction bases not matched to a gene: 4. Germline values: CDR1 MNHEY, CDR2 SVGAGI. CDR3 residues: CASTWTGGNQPQHF. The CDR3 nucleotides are TGTGCCAGCACCTGGACAGGGGGAAATCAGCCCCAGCATTTT.

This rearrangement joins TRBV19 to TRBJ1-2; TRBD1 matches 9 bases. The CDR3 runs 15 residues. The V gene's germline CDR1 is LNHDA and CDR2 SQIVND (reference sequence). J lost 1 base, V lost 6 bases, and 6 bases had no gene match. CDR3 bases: TGTGCCAGTAGAAACGGACAGGGGTATAACTATGGCTACACCTTC. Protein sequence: CASRNGQGYNYGYTF.

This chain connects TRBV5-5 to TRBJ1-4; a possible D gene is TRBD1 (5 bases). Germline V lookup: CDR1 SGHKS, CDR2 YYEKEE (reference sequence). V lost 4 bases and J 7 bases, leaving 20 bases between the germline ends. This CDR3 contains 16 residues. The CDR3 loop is CASSQEGRVVGEKLFF. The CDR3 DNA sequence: TGTGCCAGCAGCCAAGAAGGCAGGGTAGTAGGTGAAAAACTGTTTTTT. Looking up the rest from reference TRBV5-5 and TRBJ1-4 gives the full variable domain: DAGVTQSPTHLIKTRGQQVTLRCSPISGHKSVSWYQQVLGQGPQFIFQYYEKEERGRGNFPDRFSARQFPNYSSELNVNALLLGDSALYLCASSQEGRVVGEKLFFGSGTQLSVL.

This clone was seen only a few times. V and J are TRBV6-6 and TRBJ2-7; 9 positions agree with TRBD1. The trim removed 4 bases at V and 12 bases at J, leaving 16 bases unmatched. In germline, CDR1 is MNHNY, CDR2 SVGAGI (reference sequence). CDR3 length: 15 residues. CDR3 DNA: TGTGCCAGCAGTTCCGATCCGGGACAGGGTCTAACGGGGTACTTC. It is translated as CASSSDPGQGLTGYF.